This T cell receptor (beta chain) is from a study of molecular identifiers for immune sequencing clone quantification. This clonotype was found many times. Its antigen is currently unknown. The germline gives CDR1 SGHVS, CDR2 FNYEAQ. Trimming left V 5 bases short and J 3 bases short, with 7 bases between. The CDR3 contains 12 residues. Naive CD8 T cells were picked out by sorting for CD8+CD4-CCR7+CD45RA+. Previously described methods with listed TCR primers produced the bulk TCR libraries. From the PCR reads, TCRdb called clonotypes with MiXCR, one entry per CDR3 protein. The profile shows more than 250,000 distinct CDR3 sequences, 20% to 25% of them singletons. General observations from the study: Whereas clones above 20 RNA copies held under 1% of naive-cell molecules, they held over 97% of effector molecules. In a background of 900,000 to 1,000,000 naive cells, spiked Jurkat TCR RNA from one cell was reportedly detectable.

V usage is TRBV7-6 and J usage is TRBJ2-5; no reliable D call. The receptor comes from a human donor in good health. Some libraries in this study had Jurkat cell RNA spiked in. The sequenced sample was naive CD8+ T cells from blood, with Jurkat cell RNA spiked in. Subset in this sample: FACS-sorted CD8+CD4-CCR7+CD45RA+ naive T cells. The CDR3 region has the DNA TGTGCCAGCAGCCCCGGAGAAGAGACCCAGTACTTC. Amino acids: CASSPGEETQYF. Using reference TRBV7-6 and TRBJ2-5 for the parts outside the CDR3, the full variable domain is GAGVSQSPRYKVTKRGQDVALRCDPISGHVSLYWYRQALGQGPEFLTYFNYEAQQDKSGLPNDRFSAERPEGSISTLTIQRTEQRDSAMYRCASSPGEETQYFGPGTRLLVL.